This TCR beta chain was profiled in a study of blood T cell repertoires in COVID-19. Looking at the study overall: The samples span acute and convalescent COVID-19 from the United States, Italy and Spain.

In regard to this clone: This may arise from a read error, as a much more abundant clone is one base away.

Profiled with immunoSEQ multiplex PCR; TCRdb holds only in-frame clones, not every one. The sample yields around 300,000 clones, about nine tenths seen once. The CDR3 is made up of 13 amino acids. Trimming left V 4 bases short and J 1 base short, with 7 bases between. CDR1 is SGHVS, CDR2 FQNEAQ, per germline. Allocation to cohorts depended on clinical history reported by the participants. Two negative PCRs, clearance, or symptom resolution were required of recovered Cohort 3 donors. This TCR derives from a woman in her forties who had recovered from COVID-19. The chain combines TRBV7-8 with TRBJ1-1; D might be TRBD1 (5 bases). The sample comprised PBMCs or T cells enriched from blood (not recorded which). The CDR3 region is CASSYDRNTEAFF. As DNA, the CDR3 is TGTGCCAGCAGCTATGACAGGAACACTGAAGCTTTCTTT.